This T cell receptor (beta chain) was captured in a study of neurological immune-mediated disorders. This clonotype was detected many times. By 5'RACE with 10-nucleotide random UMIs, the cDNA was made. Per sequencing run, 15-18 subjects together gave over 190 million TCR-beta sequences. TCRdb processed the 5' RACE reads anew with MiXCR; each CDR3 protein has one entry. The table includes tens of thousands of distinct CDR3 sequences, approximately 12% detected once. Specified time point: longitudinal time-point 3. PBMCs stored at -80 C, numbering 2 million, were the origin of the unsorted libraries. The germline CDR1 and CDR2 sequences are LGHDT and YNNKEL (reference sequence). This CDR3 has 15 amino acids. Losses at the gene ends were 1 base for V and 10 bases for J; bases not matched to a gene: 9.

The specimen was PBMCs. The TCR was taken from a man aged 30 to 39 in good health. The rearrangement uses TRBV3-1 and TRBJ1-4, with 7 positions matching TRBD1. Here the CDR3 DNA reads TGTGCCAGCAGCCAAGGCGTGGGAGGGGGCGGAAAACTGTTTTTT. It codes for CASSQGVGGGGKLFF.